The clone carrying this TCR beta chain was counted ten times or more. What it binds is unknown. This record comes from a study of T-cell memory formation after mild COVID-19. General study findings and limits: A balance of CD4 and CD8 characterized clones contracting day 15 to 85, whereas later expanders leaned CD4+.

A 5'RACE reaction primed in the constant segment made cDNA libraries of TCR alpha and TCR beta, and these carried sample barcodes and UMIs. One entry per CDR3 protein results from TCRdb running MiXCR on the 5' RACE reads. The sample lists 120,000 to 150,000 distinct CDR3 sequences; 19% were seen once. Trimming cost V 1 base and J 4 bases, with 15 bases left between them. The CDR3 totals 16 residues. Germline V gene sequence: CDR1 KGHDR, CDR2 SFDVKD. This sequence joins TRBV24-1 and TRBJ1-1; no definite D call. The sample was PBMCs or a T cell subset sorted from them (not recorded which). The TCR sequence derives from an adult woman who had mild COVID-19 (a few samples of this study predate the infection). Cell type and time point are not known. CDR3 coding DNA: TGTGCCACCAGTGATTTCTTGGAGACACCATTCACTGAAGCTTTCTTT. Translated: CATSDFLETPFTEAFF.